This TCR beta chain comes out of a study of T cells after yellow fever vaccination. The CDR3 runs 12 residues. Trimming took 3 bases from V and 4 from J, leaving 7 bases between them. Germline assignment: CDR1 DFQATT and CDR2 SNEGSKA (reference sequence). TCRdb reanalysed the 5' RACE reads using MiXCR and keeps one entry per CDR3 protein. Among approximately 330,000 distinct CDR3 sequences listed, about 4% were seen once. The sample here was PBMCs, taken 5 days after the yellow fever booster vaccination. The chain is built from TRBV20-1 and TRBJ2-1; D remains ambiguous. The clonotype was recovered from a man aged 18 to 29 who received the YFV17D yellow fever vaccine. CDR3 DNA: TGCAGTGCTAGTCGGCAGTACAATGAGCAGTTCTTC. Encoded protein: CSASRQYNEQFF.